The 28 T cell receptor beta chains below come from one sample, sequenced in a study of T cell responses to AZD1222 COVID-19 vaccine. The table came from immunoSEQ multiplex PCR; TCRdb's copy has only in-frame clones and leaves some out. The table shows about 210,000 clones, with roughly 94% occurring only once. Sequenced material: peripheral blood, taken 28 days after the second dose of the MenACWY control vaccine. Receptors were obtained from an adult who received the MenACWY meningococcal vaccine as a control.

The rearrangement uses TRBV5-8 and TRBJ2-6; tentatively, D is TRBD2 (5 bases). Looked up from germline, CDR1 is SGHTS and CDR2 is YDEGEE. Trimming took 4 bases from V and 0 from J, leaving 11 bases between them. This CDR3 spans 16 amino acids. This CDR3 is CASSIGLTSGANVLTF. CDR3 in DNA: TGTGCCAGCAGCATAGGACTGACCTCTGGGGCCAACGTCCTGACTTTC.

The chain couples TRBV12-3 or TRBV12-4 to TRBJ1-1; D gene uncertain. CDR3 length equals 13 residues. V was trimmed by 6 bases and J by 0 bases, leaving 8 bases between them. The chain's CDR3 is CASSPGLNTEAFF. In DNA, the CDR3 is TGTGCCAGCAGCCCAGGATTGAACACTGAAGCTTTCTTT.

The chain joins TRBV15 to TRBJ2-2; 8 bases are shared with TRBD2. Germline V gene sequence: CDR1 LNHNV, CDR2 YYDKDF (reference sequence). J was trimmed by 5 bases and V by 0 bases; bases with no gene match: 11. The CDR3 runs to 18 residues. CDR3 sequence reads: CATSRDLTSGVVTGELFF. DNA of the CDR3: TGTGCCACCAGCAGAGATCTTACTAGCGGAGTGGTAACCGGGGAGCTGTTTTTT.

V gene TRBV7-9 combines with J gene TRBJ1-3; unclear D gene. This CDR3 contains 14 residues. Germline CDR1 and CDR2: SEHNR and FQNEAQ (reference sequence). Trimming cost V 4 bases and J 0 bases, with 7 bases left between them. Here the CDR3 reads CASSSTSSGNTIYF. The CDR3 DNA reads TGTGCCAGCAGCTCGACCAGCTCTGGAAACACCATATATTTT.

The chain combines TRBV3-1 (or the pseudogene TRBV3-2) with TRBJ1-1; weak D call: TRBD1 (6 bases). Germline V gene sequence: CDR1 LGHDT, CDR2 YNNKEL (reference sequence). This CDR3 has 15 residues. Trimming stripped 1 base from V and 1 base from J, with 10 bases between. Written as DNA, the CDR3 is TGTGCCAGCAGCCAAGGTCAGGGGACGAACACTGAAGCTTTCTTT. Translating it yields CASSQGQGTNTEAFF.

This chain connects TRBV6-5 to TRBJ2-5; 7 bases fit TRBD2. Trimming removed 0 bases from V and 6 bases from J; junction bases left unmatched: 10. Germline CDR1 is MNHEY and CDR2 is SVGAGI. There are 16 residues in the CDR3. CDR3 amino acids: CASSYSGRGVSQTQYF. DNA of the CDR3: TGTGCCAGCAGTTACTCTGGGAGGGGAGTCAGCCAGACCCAGTACTTC.

The chain couples TRBV7-8 to TRBJ1-6; TRBD1 matches at 7 bases. Trimming took 5 bases from V and 7 from J; bases not matched to a gene: 8. CDR1 and CDR2 (germline): SGHVS, FQNEAQ. CDR3 length: 15 amino acids. The CDR3 loop reads CASSDTGQRNSPLHF. In nucleotides, the CDR3 is TGTGCCAGCAGCGACACGGGACAGAGAAATTCACCCCTCCACTTT.

The chain employs TRBV2 and TRBJ1-6; 8 bases fit TRBD1. After removal of 1 base from V and 7 bases from J, the junction contained 3 bases not matched to a gene. This CDR3 comprises 15 residues. Germline CDR1 is SNHLY and CDR2 is FYNNEI. CDR3: CASSEEAGGNSPLHF. The CDR3 DNA sequence: TGTGCCAGCAGTGAAGAGGCAGGGGGCAATTCACCCCTCCACTTT.

The chain couples TRBV10-3 to TRBJ1-1; possible D gene TRBD1, 5 bases. Deletions cut 6 bases from V and 2 bases from J, with 13 bases between. There are 14 residues in the CDR3. CDR1 and CDR2 (germline): ENHRY, SYGVKD. CDR3 in amino acids: CAISNRDGNTEAFF. The CDR3 nucleotides are TGTGCCATCAGCAACCGGGACGGCAACACTGAAGCTTTCTTT.

The rearrangement links TRBV28 to TRBJ2-7; D perhaps matches TRBD1 (5 bases). The length of the CDR3 is 15 residues. Trimming pared 5 bases from V and 1 base from J, leaving 15 bases between. Germline V gene lookup returns CDR1 MDHEN and CDR2 SYDVKM. CDR3 nucleotide sequence: TGTGCCAGCAGTCAACCCGTAGCAGGGTCCTACGAGCAGTACTTC. It codes for CASSQPVAGSYEQYF.

This chain uses TRBV6-1 with TRBJ2-3; TRBD2 aligns across 14 bases. V lost 3 bases, J lost 4 bases, and 0 bases stayed unmatched. From germline, CDR1 is MNHNS and CDR2 SASEGT. The CDR3 runs 15 residues. The CDR3 sequence is CASSETSGGADTQYF. The CDR3 bases are TGTGCCAGCAGTGAGACTAGCGGGGGGGCAGATACGCAGTATTTT.

The CDR3 DNA reads TGCAGCGTTGAAGTCACTACACCGGGCAATCAGCCCCAGCATTTT. It encodes CSVEVTTPGNQPQHF. The V and J genes are TRBV29-1 and TRBJ1-5, with D uncertain. The CDR3 has 15 residues. Germline CDR1 SQVTM, CDR2 ANQGSEA. Trimming removed 1 base at V and 2 bases at J, with 12 bases between. The whole variable domain, remainder taken from reference TRBV29-1 and TRBJ1-5, is SAVISQKPSRDICQRGTSLTIQCQVDSQVTMMFWYRQQPGQSLTLIATANQGSEATYESGFVIDKFPISRPNLTFSTLTVSNMSPEDSSIYLCSVEVTTPGNQPQHFGDGTRLSIL.

The chain has TRBV30 and TRBJ1-4, with a possible D match to TRBD1 (6 bases). From germline, CDR1 is GTSNPN and CDR2 SVGIG (reference sequence). Trimming stripped 1 base from V and 14 bases from J, with 23 bases between. The CDR3 runs 15 residues. Here the CDR3 DNA reads TGTGCCTGGAGTGCTCCGGACAGCCTTTGGGATGACCTGTTTTTT. It is translated as CAWSAPDSLWDDLFF.

The V gene is TRBV5-4, the J gene TRBJ1-6; D remains ambiguous. Germline CDR1 and CDR2: SGHNT and YYREEE (reference sequence). The CDR3 is 16 amino acids. Trimming pared 1 base from V and 5 bases from J, leaving 13 bases between. The CDR3 spells CASSLTAGLNNSPLHF. CDR3 DNA sequence: TGTGCCAGCAGCTTGACGGCAGGTCTTAATAATTCACCCCTCCACTTT. Drawing the rest from reference TRBV5-4 and TRBJ1-6, the complete variable domain is ETGVTQSPTHLIKTRGQQVTLRCSSQSGHNTVSWYQQALGQGPQFIFQYYREEENGRGNFPPRFSGLQFPNYSSELNVNALELDDSALYLCASSLTAGLNNSPLHFGNGTRLTVT.

The chain joins TRBV5-1 to TRBJ2-5, with D possibly matching TRBD2 (6 bases). V was cut by 1 base and J by 5 bases, with 15 bases left in between. Germline assignment: CDR1 SGHRS and CDR2 YFSETQ. CDR3 length: 15 residues. CDR3 sequence (DNA): TGCGCCAGCAGCTTGAGGGTCGGGGGTTCGGAGACCCAGTACTTC. Protein sequence: CASSLRVGGSETQYF.

As to this clone: The same CDR3 can be traced to other DNA sequences in this sample. The CDR3 region has the DNA TGTGCCAGCAGCCAAGGACTAGCGGGAGTGTACGAGCAGTACTTC. Translating it yields CASSQGLAGVYEQYF. V gene TRBV3-1 (or the pseudogene TRBV3-2) combines with J gene TRBJ2-7; 12 bases fit TRBD2. Germline CDR1 is LGHDT and CDR2 is YNNKEL (reference sequence). Germline trimming cut 1 base from V and 4 bases from J; bases unmatched to any gene: 2. The CDR3 loop spans 15 amino acids.

This clone was counted a single time. V usage is TRBV27 and J usage is TRBJ2-7; TRBD2 matches at 9 bases. CDR1 and CDR2 (germline): MNHEY, SMNVEV (reference sequence). With V trimmed by 5 bases and J by 1 base, 6 bases remained unmatched. The CDR3 runs to 15 residues. The CDR3 is CASSQQRGASYEQYF. CDR3 sequence (DNA): TGTGCCAGCAGTCAACAGCGGGGGGCTTCCTACGAGCAGTACTTC.

This sequence joins TRBV19 and TRBJ1-1; 9 bases align to TRBD1. CDR1 and CDR2 from the germline V gene are LNHDA and SQIVND (reference sequence). CDR3 size: 15 residues. Trimming cost V 4 bases and J 6 bases; bases outside gene matches: 9. The CDR3 DNA follows: TGTGCCAGTAGTACATACCAGACAGGGGGGCCTGAAGCTTTCTTT. Residues: CASSTYQTGGPEAFF.

The gene calls are TRBV28 and TRBJ1-6, with TRBD1 as a possible D gene (6 bases). Per germline, CDR1 MDHEN and CDR2 SYDVKM. V lost 2 bases and J lost 7, with 12 bases in between. The CDR3 is made up of 15 amino acids. The CDR3: CASSLVGTRNSPLHF. The DNA of the CDR3 is TGTGCCAGCAGTTTAGTGGGGACAAGGAATTCACCCCTCCACTTT.

The chain has TRBV28 and TRBJ1-5; perhaps TRBD1 as D (5 bases). V was shortened by 3 bases and J by 5 bases, with 11 bases between the two germline ends. Germline V gene sequence: CDR1 MDHEN, CDR2 SYDVKM. The CDR3 totals 14 residues. The CDR3 nucleotides are TGTGCCAGCAGTTTCGCCGGGGGTGATCAGCCCCAGCATTTT. Encoded protein: CASSFAGGDQPQHF.

The CDR3 DNA reads TGTGCCAGCAACAGAGGGATAGGCTACGAGCAGTACTTC. Translation: CASNRGIGYEQYF. This chain links TRBV6-4 with TRBJ2-7, with a tentative D call TRBD2 (5 bases). Germline V gene lookup returns CDR1 MRHNA and CDR2 SNTAGT. CDR3 length equals 13 residues. With 7 bases removed from V and 3 bases from J, the gap between germline ends came to 13 bases.

The J gene is TRBJ2-3, the V gene TRBV4-2; TRBD2 matches 10 bases. Germline assignment: CDR1 LGHNA and CDR2 YNFKEQ. This CDR3 is built from 16 residues. V was pared by 4 bases and J by 1 base, with 5 bases of the junction left unmatched. The CDR3 sequence: CASSPNGLAGTDTQYF. The DNA of the CDR3 is TGTGCCAGCAGCCCTAACGGACTAGCGGGCACAGATACGCAGTATTTT.

In DNA, the CDR3 is TGTGCCAGCAGTTTCTTAGGGGAGCAGTACTTC. It codes for CASSFLGEQYF. The chain joins TRBV12-3 or TRBV12-4 to TRBJ2-7; D is uncertain. The CDR3 spans 11 residues. Trimming left V 3 bases short and J 7 bases short, with 7 bases between.

This clone was counted once. The CDR3 end shows no conserved phenylalanine or tryptophan, and so a read error is likely. Because the CDR3's place on the DNA is in doubt, the DNA is left out and the CDR3 is given as listed by TCRdb. The V and J genes are TRBV25-1 and TRBJ2-7; TRBD1 is taken as the D call from the table, unchecked against the DNA. Germline values: CDR1 MGHDK, CDR2 SYGVNS. The CDR3 adds up to 9 amino acids, both ends counted. The CDR3 is CASTYRGRL.

The chain uses TRBV28 and TRBJ2-7; 9 nucleotides agree with TRBD1. V shed 5 bases, J shed 3 bases, and the junction held 8 bases outside the gene matches. This CDR3 has 15 residues. CDR1 is MDHEN, CDR2 SYDVKM, per germline. The CDR3 here is CASSPGTGKYYEQYF. The CDR3, as DNA: TGTGCCAGCAGTCCCGGGACAGGGAAATACTACGAGCAGTACTTC.

The chain employs TRBV7-9 and TRBJ2-1; TRBD1 matches 7 bases. The trim removed 1 base at V and 4 bases at J, leaving 4 bases unmatched. The CDR3 is 15 amino acids. Germline CDR1 SEHNR, CDR2 FQNEAQ (reference sequence). The CDR3 DNA is TGTGCCAGCAGCTTAGGTAGGGGACAGTACAATGAGCAGTTCTTC. Translated: CASSLGRGQYNEQFF.

The chain has TRBV13 and TRBJ2-7; TRBD1 might be the D (5 bases). Trimming pared 0 bases from V and 4 bases from J, leaving 10 bases between. Germline-derived CDR1 and CDR2 are PRHDT and FYEKMQ (reference sequence). This CDR3 contains 14 residues. The DNA of the CDR3 is TGTGCCAGCAGCTTAGGGACAGCCACTTACGAGCAGTACTTC. As protein: CASSLGTATYEQYF.

The rearrangement links TRBV11-2 to TRBJ2-5; 15 nucleotides align to TRBD2. Germline CDR1 reads SGHAT; CDR2 reads FQNNGV. CDR3 length equals 19 residues. The ends lost 0 bases at V and 5 bases at J; junction bases unmatched: 10. The CDR3 reads CASSLDETGLAGGEETQYF. In nucleotides, the CDR3 is TGTGCCAGCAGCTTAGATGAGACGGGACTAGCGGGAGGCGAGGAGACCCAGTACTTC.